The rows below give T cell receptor beta chains drawn from one sample of a study of T cells expressing NK-cell markers. TCRdb reanalyzed the 5' RACE reads, giving one entry per CDR3 protein sequence and no DNA. Its listing shows roughly 390,000 distinct CDR3 sequences. The material sequenced was blood T cells: a sorted CD56 or NKG2C T cell subset, CD4+ or CD8+ T cells, or bulk PBMC T cells (not recorded which). The receptors derive from a woman aged 45-65 years in good health. Both conserved end residues are part of each CDR3.

j_call	v_call	cdr3_aa
TRBJ1-2	TRBV7-9	CASSLEGARDYGYTF
TRBJ2-5	TRBV5-5	CASSSRSGRANRETQYF
TRBJ2-3	TRBV20-1	CSGTPASTDTQYF
TRBJ1-1	TRBV20-1	CSARDPRTAFF
TRBJ2-5	TRBV7-9	CASRSGTGTGYEETQYF
TRBJ2-1	TRBV5-1	CASSPSGREQFF
TRBJ2-4	TRBV3-1	CASSQEEGRLARKNIQYF
TRBJ1-6	TRBV12-3/TRBV12-4	CASSFRGQGALLNSPLHF
TRBJ2-3	TRBV29-1	CSVETSGSNTDTQYF
TRBJ2-2	TRBV10-1	CASRGQGNTGELFF
TRBJ1-6	TRBV25-1	CASRKTGDNSPLHF
TRBJ2-2	TRBV5-1	CASSWGTGELFF
TRBJ2-1	TRBV12-3/TRBV12-4	CASTLGVSGAYNEQFF
TRBJ2-4	TRBV24-1	CATSDVQGAKNIQYF
TRBJ1-2	TRBV4-1	CASSRFRGRGNGYTF
TRBJ2-3	TRBV3-1	CASSPLSGSTDTQYF
TRBJ2-5	TRBV4-1	CASSQRDAGETQYF
TRBJ2-2	TRBV20-1	CSARSITGTSGRGGELFF
TRBJ2-1	TRBV12-3/TRBV12-4	CASSLAGTGSYNEQFF